The T cell receptor beta chain described here comes from a study of cytomegalovirus exposure and HLA in healthy donors. In the PCR, 60 Vbeta and 13 Jbeta primers were used. The protocol was immunoSEQ multiplex PCR, while the TCRdb copy is restricted to in-frame clones and leaves out a portion. The table records roughly 56,000 clones, 65% to 85% of them present only once. The germline V gene has CDR1 MNHEY and CDR2 SMNVEV (reference sequence). V was pared by 5 bases and J by 0 bases, with 9 bases of the junction left unmatched. CDR3 length: 17 amino acids. The material sequenced was PBMCs. This clonotype was sampled from a boy between 10 and 17 years old in good health and CMV-seropositive. The J gene is TRBJ1-1, the V gene TRBV27, with 10 bases identical to TRBD1. For the CDR3, the DNA is TGTGCCAGCAGTGTGACAGGGACAGGGGCCTTGAACACTGAAGCTTTCTTT. Protein product: CASSVTGTGALNTEAFF.